This T cell receptor beta chain comes out of a study of blood T cells in healthy people across ages. Points from the study as a whole: When set beside aged donors, long-lived donors presented more naive CD4+ cells and higher diversity.

Together with a sample-barcoded 5' primer, a J-beta primer mix was included in a second PCR lasting about 7 to 12 cycles. TCRdb itself ran the 5' RACE reads through MiXCR, one entry per CDR3 protein. The sample holds around 1,700,000 distinct CDR3 sequences, roughly 27% seen once. V was clipped by 0 bases and J by 6 bases; unmatched bases: 7. The CDR3 contains 16 residues. Germline-derived CDR1 and CDR2 are SGHAT and FQNNGV. The donors, healthy Caucasians from Russia, were aged about 6 to 100. As concerns this clonotype: Its antigen is not known.

Sequencing input: blood. The receptor was isolated from a young woman in good health. The chain uses TRBV11-2 and TRBJ2-3; 9 bases agree with TRBD2. DNA for the CDR3: TGTGCCAGCAGCTTAGACGAGACTAGCGGCGGGGATACGCAGTATTTT. This gives the protein CASSLDETSGGDTQYF.